The count of the clone carrying this T cell receptor beta chain is one. Its antigen is currently unknown. One base away lies a much larger clone, so this may be a sequencing read error. The TCR beta cDNA libraries carried unique molecular identifiers. Yield was 450,000 to 650,000 cDNA molecules from about 1 to 10 million T cells. Each CDR3 protein gets one entry after TCRdb re-called the PCR reads with MiXCR. The sample includes a few hundred thousand distinct CDR3 sequences, around 37% of them seen just once. These data belong to a study of post-analysis software for immune sequencing data. Study in general: Courses of disease covered relapsing-remitting, secondary progressive and progressive-relapsing multiple sclerosis.

V lost 3 bases, J lost 0 bases, and 9 bases lay in between. The CDR3 runs to 16 residues. Germline loops: CDR1 KGHSH, CDR2 LQKENI. General study points: Samples prepared in the same batch strongly co-clustered by F measure. Five or six TRBV segments, TRBV5-6, TRBV5-1 and TRBV20-1 among them, were found more frequent in patients than controls. Among multiple sclerosis patients, normalized Chao1 diversity was significantly below that of controls.

The chain employs TRBV18 and TRBJ2-6, with a tentative D call TRBD1 (6 bases). The clonotype comes from a girl aged 10 to 17 with multiple sclerosis. Sequences were obtained from blood. This CDR3 reads CASSPDSLSGANVLTF. CDR3 DNA: TGTGCCAGCTCACCGGACAGTCTCTCTGGGGCCAACGTCCTGACTTTC.